The next 23 T cell receptor beta chains were all read from a single sample in a study of early T cells in non-severe SARS-CoV-2 infection. MiXCR, applied by TCRdb to the 5' RACE reads, yields one record per CDR3 protein. The table lists tens of thousands of distinct CDR3 sequences, around 8.4% of them singletons. The sample consisted of whole blood. The receptor set was obtained from an adult who was a healthcare worker with PCR-confirmed SARS-CoV-2 infection or an uninfected control (not recorded which).

This clonotype was picked up many times. The chain has TRBV5-4 and TRBJ2-3; 13 bases fit TRBD2. Germline V gene data show CDR1 as SGHNT and CDR2 as YYREEE (reference sequence). The V segment lost 2 bases and the J segment 6 bases; nucleotides outside the gene matches: 3. CDR3 length: 15 amino acids. CDR3: CASSLGLAGADTQYF. DNA of the CDR3: TGTGCCAGCAGCTTAGGACTAGCGGGAGCTGATACGCAGTATTTT. Full variable domain (missing parts from reference TRBV5-4 and TRBJ2-3): ETGVTQSPTHLIKTRGQQVTLRCSSQSGHNTVSWYQQALGQGPQFIFQYYREEENGRGNFPPRFSGLQFPNYSSELNVNALELDDSALYLCASSLGLAGADTQYFGPGTRLTVL.

This chain links TRBV3-1 with TRBJ2-1, with 8 bases fitting TRBD2. With V trimmed by 3 bases and J by 4 bases, 17 bases remained unmatched. Germline V CDR1 and CDR2: LGHDT, YNNKEL (reference sequence). The CDR3 totals 19 residues. The CDR3, as DNA: TGTGCCAGCAGCCAGAATCCCGTCATACTAGCGGACCTGTACAATGAGCAGTTCTTC. Amino acids: CASSQNPVILADLYNEQFF.

This clonotype was recorded at least ten times. V usage is TRBV10-3 and J usage is TRBJ1-3; unclear D gene. CDR3 length: 14 amino acids. V gave up 10 bases and J gave up 2 bases, with 15 bases separating them. Germline-derived CDR1 and CDR2 are ENHRY and SYGVKD. The CDR3 sequence: CATYEPQAGNTIYF. The DNA for the CDR3 is TGTGCCACCTATGAACCTCAGGCTGGAAACACCATATATTTT.

The J gene is TRBJ2-7, the V gene TRBV20-1; D remains ambiguous. The germline V gene has CDR1 DFQATT and CDR2 SNEGSKA (reference sequence). CDR3 size: 14 residues. The V gene lost 3 bases and the J gene lost 2 bases, with 14 bases spanning the gap. The CDR3 DNA reads TGCAGTGCTAGGCCCCCAGGTGACACCTACGAGCAGTACTTC. This encodes CSARPPGDTYEQYF.

This clonotype was detected ten times or more. The genes are TRBV29-1 and TRBJ2-7; D not resolved. CDR1 is SQVTM, CDR2 ANQGSEA, per germline. V was cut by 2 bases and J by 2 bases, with 7 bases left in between. This CDR3 is built from 12 residues. Here the CDR3 reads CSVEWQTYEQYF. The DNA of the CDR3 is TGCAGCGTTGAATGGCAGACCTACGAGCAGTACTTC.

This clonotype was picked up a small number of times. The genes are TRBV7-9 and TRBJ2-1; the D is unclear. The V gene lost 6 bases and the J gene lost 2 bases, with 8 bases spanning the gap. Germline V gene lookup returns CDR1 SEHNR and CDR2 FQNEAQ (reference sequence). The CDR3 is 13 residues long. CDR3 protein: CASSSRAYNEQFF. As DNA, the CDR3 is TGTGCCAGCAGTAGCCGCGCCTACAATGAGCAGTTCTTC.

This chain links TRBV2 with TRBJ2-5, with D possibly matching TRBD2 (7 bases). The CDR3 is 14 amino acids. The ends were cut back, 5 bases at V and 5 bases at J, with 15 bases in the middle. The germline V gene encodes CDR1 SNHLY and CDR2 FYNNEI. The CDR3, as DNA: TGTGCCAGCAGTTGGGGGGGGGCCGGTGAGACCCAGTACTTC. Translation gives CASSWGGAGETQYF.

The V gene is TRBV7-8, the J gene TRBJ2-2; tentatively, D is TRBD2 (5 bases). The CDR3 sequence is 15 residues long. Germline-derived CDR1 and CDR2 are SGHVS and FQNEAQ. With 5 bases removed from V and 5 bases from J, the gap between germline ends came to 15 bases. CDR3 DNA sequence: TGTGCCAGCAGCCTCGGGCGCCGAGGGACCGGGGAGCTGTTTTTT. Translation gives CASSLGRRGTGELFF.

This clonotype was detected a few times. This chain uses TRBV6-5 with TRBJ2-3, with 8 bases that match TRBD1. Germline V gives CDR1 MNHEY, CDR2 SVGAGI. This CDR3 spans 16 amino acids. With 5 bases clipped from V and 3 bases from J, the junction kept 10 bases outside the gene matches. CDR3 residues: CASSGYDRGGTDTQYF. The CDR3 DNA follows: TGTGCCAGCAGTGGTTACGACAGGGGTGGTACAGATACGCAGTATTTT.

This clonotype has a handful of counts. V gene TRBV6-1 combines with J gene TRBJ2-1; 12 bases agree with TRBD1. Germline V CDR1 and CDR2: MNHNS, SASEGT. V was clipped by 4 bases and J by 9 bases; unmatched bases: 4. The CDR3 has 14 amino acids. The DNA of the CDR3 is TGTGCCAGCAGTGTGGGACAGGGGGCCGGTGAGCAGTTCTTC. Translation gives CASSVGQGAGEQFF.

Ten or more counts support this clonotype. V and J are TRBV20-1 and TRBJ2-4; possibly TRBD2 for D (5 bases). Germline V gives CDR1 DFQATT, CDR2 SNEGSKA (reference sequence). The CDR3 has 12 residues. CDR3 residues: CSTRTVKNIQYF. CDR3 DNA sequence: TGCAGCACTAGAACGGTGAAAAACATTCAGTACTTC.

The sample holds many counts of this clonotype. J is TRBJ1-1 and V is TRBV6-5; possibly TRBD1 for D (6 bases). V lost 6 bases, J lost 3 bases, and 17 bases lay in between. Looked up from germline, CDR1 is MNHEY and CDR2 is SVGAGI. The CDR3 length is 15 residues. DNA of the CDR3: TGTGCCAGCAGGCGAACGGGAGGGGGGTACACTGAAGCTTTCTTT. Its protein product is CASRRTGGGYTEAFF.

This clonotype was detected only a few times. This sequence joins TRBV18 and TRBJ2-7; D remains unclear. The CDR3 covers 13 residues. Trimming removed 6 bases at V and 6 bases at J, with 15 bases between. CDR1 KGHSH and CDR2 LQKENI come from the germline V gene. CDR3 sequence: CASSPRSPSEQYF. In DNA form, the CDR3 reads TGTGCCAGCTCCCCCCGAAGCCCCTCCGAGCAGTACTTC.

This clonotype was recorded many times. The V call is TRBV9, the J call TRBJ1-4, with a tentative D call TRBD1 (5 bases). CDR1 SGDLS and CDR2 YYNGEE come from the germline V gene. V lost 3 bases to trimming and J lost 7 bases, with 13 bases between them. The length of the CDR3 is 14 residues. The CDR3 sequence is CASSAGVPGEKLFF. CDR3 bases: TGTGCCAGCAGCGCGGGGGTGCCTGGTGAAAAACTGTTTTTT.

This clonotype was observed at least ten times. The chain joins TRBV7-9 to TRBJ1-3; D not certain. The germline V gene encodes CDR1 SEHNR and CDR2 FQNEAQ (reference sequence). The length of the CDR3 is 11 residues. CDR3 bases: TGTGTCACTCAATTGGATGACACCATATATTTT. This sequence encodes CVTQLDDTIYF.

At least ten counts were recorded for this clonotype. The gene calls are TRBV5-4 and TRBJ2-5; unclear D gene. Per the germline V gene, CDR1 is SGHNT and CDR2 is YYREEE (reference sequence). The CDR3 spans 17 residues. V gave up 5 bases and J gave up 0 bases, with 20 bases separating them. For the CDR3, the DNA is TGTGCCAGCAGTCCCGACGACGACGTACCGTACCAAGAGACCCAGTACTTC. It encodes CASSPDDDVPYQETQYF.

This clonotype was detected many times. The genes are TRBV4-3 and TRBJ2-7, with D possibly being TRBD1 (6 bases). CDR3 size: 14 residues. Trimming left V 3 bases short and J 2 bases short, with 11 bases between. CDR1 and CDR2 (germline): LGHNA, YSLEER. This CDR3 is CASSQPGQTYEQYF. The CDR3 DNA is TGCGCCAGCAGCCAGCCGGGACAAACCTACGAGCAGTACTTC.

There are many counts of this clonotype. The chain employs TRBV2 and TRBJ2-7; the D is unclear. V lost 10 bases to trimming and J lost 8 bases, with 18 bases between them. CDR1 SNHLY and CDR2 FYNNEI come from the germline V gene. The CDR3 length is 12 residues. The CDR3 nucleotides read TGTGCCACCCGCCCCAACGAATTTAAGCAGTACTTC. Protein sequence: CATRPNEFKQYF. Using reference TRBV2 and TRBJ2-7 for the parts outside the CDR3, the full variable domain is EPEVTQTPSHQVTQMGQEVILRCVPISNHLYFYWYRQILGQKVEFLVSFYNNEISEKSEIFDDQFSVERPDGSNFTLKIRSTKLEDSAMYFCATRPNEFKQYFGPGTRLTVT.

The table lists this clonotype with many counts. The chain carries TRBV11-2 and TRBJ1-2; perhaps TRBD1 as D (5 bases). Trimming cost V 1 base and J 0 bases, with 21 bases left between them. This CDR3 contains 19 residues. Germline V gene sequence: CDR1 SGHAT, CDR2 FQNNGV. CDR3 bases: TGTGCCAGCAGCTTAGGGGCCACAGGATTAACCCACCCTAACTATGGCTACACCTTC. This sequence encodes CASSLGATGLTHPNYGYTF.

The rearrangement joins TRBV6-5 to TRBJ1-6; D gene unclear. The CDR3 extends over 14 amino acids. CDR1 MNHEY and CDR2 SVGAGI come from the germline V gene. Trimming took off 9 bases at V and 8 bases at J, with 17 bases between the two ends. CDR3 nucleotide sequence: TGTGCCAGTCGAGAACGACAAGAATATTCACCCCTCCACTTT. This codes for CASRERQEYSPLHF.

This clonotype was counted ten times or more. The J gene is TRBJ1-4, the V gene TRBV6-6; D is undetermined. V lost 8 bases and J lost 5, with 18 bases in between. The CDR3 length is 15 residues. Germline CDR1 and CDR2: MNHNY and SVGAGI (reference sequence). This CDR3 is CASGEADRSNEKLFF. The CDR3 nucleotides read TGTGCCAGCGGGGAAGCGGACCGGTCGAATGAAAAACTGTTTTTT.

This clonotype was found many times. This chain uses TRBV11-3 with TRBJ2-1; D remains unclear. Germline loops: CDR1 SGHNT, CDR2 YENEEA. The CDR3 spans 13 residues. V dropped 3 bases and J dropped 9 bases, with 12 bases sitting between them. CDR3 sequence: CASSFVPLSEQFF. The CDR3 DNA reads TGTGCCAGCAGCTTTGTCCCCTTGAGTGAGCAGTTCTTC.

This clonotype was picked up many times. The CDR3 DNA reads as TGTGCCAGCAGCGTAGATGTGTTGAACACTGAAGCTTTCTTT. It encodes CASSVDVLNTEAFF. The chain combines TRBV9 with TRBJ1-1; D not certain. The CDR3 consists of 14 residues. Germline V lookup: CDR1 SGDLS, CDR2 YYNGEE. V lost 0 bases and J 0 bases, leaving 6 bases between the germline ends.